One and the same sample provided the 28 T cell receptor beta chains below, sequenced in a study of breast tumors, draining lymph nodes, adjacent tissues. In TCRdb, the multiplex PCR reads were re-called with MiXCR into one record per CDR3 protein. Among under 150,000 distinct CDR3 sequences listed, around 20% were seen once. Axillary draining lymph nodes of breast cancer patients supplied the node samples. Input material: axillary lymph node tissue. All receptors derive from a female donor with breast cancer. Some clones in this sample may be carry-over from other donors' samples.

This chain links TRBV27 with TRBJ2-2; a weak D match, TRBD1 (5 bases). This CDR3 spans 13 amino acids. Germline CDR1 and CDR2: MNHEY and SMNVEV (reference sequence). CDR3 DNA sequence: TGTCCCACCAGACAGAAGAACACCGGGGAGCTGTTTTTT. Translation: CPTRQKNTGELFF.

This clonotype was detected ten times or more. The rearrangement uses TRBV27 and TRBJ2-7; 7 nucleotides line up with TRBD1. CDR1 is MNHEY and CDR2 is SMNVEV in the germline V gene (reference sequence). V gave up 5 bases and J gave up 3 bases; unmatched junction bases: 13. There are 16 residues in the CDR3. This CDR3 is CASSHQTGKWGYEQYF. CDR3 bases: TGTGCCAGCAGTCACCAGACAGGGAAGTGGGGCTACGAGCAGTACTTC.

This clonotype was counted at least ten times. The CDR3 DNA reads as TGTGCCAGCAGCCGAGCCCGGGGAGACTACAATGAGCAGTTCTTC. Protein sequence: CASSRARGDYNEQFF. J is TRBJ2-1 and V is TRBV12-3 or TRBV12-4; possibly TRBD2 for D (5 bases). Trimming cost V 6 bases and J 3 bases, with 15 bases left between them. The CDR3 covers 15 residues.

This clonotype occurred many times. In DNA form, the CDR3 reads TGTGCCAGCAGCTTAGCGCAAGCCGGAAACACCATATATTTT. This translates into CASSLAQAGNTIYF. This chain uses TRBV7-8 with TRBJ1-3; no firm D call. CDR3 length: 14 residues. V was pared by 0 bases and J by 4 bases, with 7 bases between. Germline assignment: CDR1 SGHVS and CDR2 FQNEAQ. The full variable domain, with the rest looked up from reference TRBV7-8 and TRBJ1-3, is GAGVSQSPRYKVAKRGQDVALRCDPISGHVSLFWYQQALGQGPEFLTYFQNEAQLDKSGLPSDRFFAERPEGSVSTLKIQRTQQEDSAVYLCASSLAQAGNTIYFGEGSWLTVV.

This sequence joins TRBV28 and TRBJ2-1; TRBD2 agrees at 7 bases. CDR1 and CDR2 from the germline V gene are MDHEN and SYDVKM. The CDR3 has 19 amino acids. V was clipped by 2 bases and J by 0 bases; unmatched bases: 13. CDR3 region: CASSLRYGGSRSSYNEQFF. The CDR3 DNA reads TGTGCCAGCAGTTTAAGGTACGGCGGGAGCCGTAGCTCCTACAATGAGCAGTTCTTC.

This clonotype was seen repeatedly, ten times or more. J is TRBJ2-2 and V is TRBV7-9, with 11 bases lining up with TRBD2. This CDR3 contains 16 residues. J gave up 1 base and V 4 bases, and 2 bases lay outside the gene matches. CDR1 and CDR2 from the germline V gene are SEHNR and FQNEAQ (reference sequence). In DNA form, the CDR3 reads TGTGCCAGCAGCTCGACTAGCGGGGTGAACACCGGGGAGCTGTTTTTT. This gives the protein CASSSTSGVNTGELFF.

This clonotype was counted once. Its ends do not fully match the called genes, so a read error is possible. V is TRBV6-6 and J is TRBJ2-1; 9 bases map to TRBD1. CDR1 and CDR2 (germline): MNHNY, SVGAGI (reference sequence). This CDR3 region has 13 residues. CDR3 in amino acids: CASSEQGAWEQLF. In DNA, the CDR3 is TGTGCCAGCAGTGAACAGGGGGCATGGGAGCAGCTCTTC.

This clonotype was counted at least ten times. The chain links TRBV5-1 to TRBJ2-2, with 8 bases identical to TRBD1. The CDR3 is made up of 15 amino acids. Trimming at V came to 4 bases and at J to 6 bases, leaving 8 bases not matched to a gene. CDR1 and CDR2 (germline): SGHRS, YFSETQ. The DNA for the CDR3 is TGCGCCAGCAGCAACAACAGGGGGTCATCCGGGGAGCTGTTTTTT. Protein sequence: CASSNNRGSSGELFF.

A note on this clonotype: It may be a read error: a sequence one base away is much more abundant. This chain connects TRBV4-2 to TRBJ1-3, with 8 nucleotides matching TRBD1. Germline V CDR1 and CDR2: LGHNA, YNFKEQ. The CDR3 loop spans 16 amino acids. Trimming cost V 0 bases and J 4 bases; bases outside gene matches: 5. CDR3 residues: CASSQDQGALGNTIYF. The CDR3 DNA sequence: TGTGCCAGCAGCCAAGATCAGGGGGCTTTGGGAAACACCATATATTTT.

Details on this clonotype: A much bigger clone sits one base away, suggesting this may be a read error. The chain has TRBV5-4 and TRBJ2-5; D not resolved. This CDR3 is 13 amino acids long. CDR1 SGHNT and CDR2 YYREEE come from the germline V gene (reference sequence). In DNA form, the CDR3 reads TGTGCCAGCAGCACGGTATCAGAAGAGGCCCAGTACTTC. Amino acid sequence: CASSTVSEEAQYF.

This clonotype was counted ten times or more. The CDR3 bases are TGTGCCAGCAGCTTAGGGAGAGGGGGCGCATTGGCAGATACGCAGTATTTT. Amino acid sequence: CASSLGRGGALADTQYF. V and J are TRBV11-2 and TRBJ2-3, with 7 bases that match TRBD1. With V trimmed by 1 base and J by 4 bases, 11 bases remained unmatched. The CDR3 consists of 17 residues. Per the germline V gene, CDR1 is SGHAT and CDR2 is FQNNGV.

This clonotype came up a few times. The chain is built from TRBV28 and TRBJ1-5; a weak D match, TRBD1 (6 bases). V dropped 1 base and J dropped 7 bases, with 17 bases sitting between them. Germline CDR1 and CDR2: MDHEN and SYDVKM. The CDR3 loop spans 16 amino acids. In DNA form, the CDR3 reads TGTGCCAGCAGTTTATCCGGGGGGCGTAGGCGGCAGCCCCAGCATTTT. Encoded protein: CASSLSGGRRRQPQHF.

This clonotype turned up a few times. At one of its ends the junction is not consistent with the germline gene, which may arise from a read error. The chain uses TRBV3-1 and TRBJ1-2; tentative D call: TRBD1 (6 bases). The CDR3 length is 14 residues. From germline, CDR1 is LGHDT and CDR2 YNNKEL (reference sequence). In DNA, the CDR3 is TGTGCCAGCAGCCAAGAAGGACAGAACTATGGCTACGCCTTC. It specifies CASSQEGQNYGYAF.

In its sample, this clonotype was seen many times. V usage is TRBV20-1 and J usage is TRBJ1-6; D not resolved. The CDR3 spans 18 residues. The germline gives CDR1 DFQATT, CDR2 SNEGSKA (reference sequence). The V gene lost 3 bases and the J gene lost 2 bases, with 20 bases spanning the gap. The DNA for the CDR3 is TGCAGTGCTAGGATCCCCCGGAGGAGGAGCGCCTATAATTCACCCCTCCACTTT. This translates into CSARIPRRRSAYNSPLHF.

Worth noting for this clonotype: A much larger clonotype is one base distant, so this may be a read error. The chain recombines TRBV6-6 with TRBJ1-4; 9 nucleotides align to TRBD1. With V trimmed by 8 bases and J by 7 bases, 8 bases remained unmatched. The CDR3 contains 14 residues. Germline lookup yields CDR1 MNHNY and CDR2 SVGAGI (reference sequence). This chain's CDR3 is CASGGQGWSEKLFF. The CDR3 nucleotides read TGTGCCAGCGGGGGACAGGGCTGGAGTGAAAAACTGTTTTTT.

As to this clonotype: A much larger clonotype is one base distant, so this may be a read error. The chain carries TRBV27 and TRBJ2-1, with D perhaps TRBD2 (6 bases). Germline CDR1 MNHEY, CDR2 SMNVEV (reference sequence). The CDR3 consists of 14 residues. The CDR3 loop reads CASSRERVPNDQFF. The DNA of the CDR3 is TGTGCCAGCAGTAGGGAGCGGGTCCCCAATGACCAGTTCTTC.

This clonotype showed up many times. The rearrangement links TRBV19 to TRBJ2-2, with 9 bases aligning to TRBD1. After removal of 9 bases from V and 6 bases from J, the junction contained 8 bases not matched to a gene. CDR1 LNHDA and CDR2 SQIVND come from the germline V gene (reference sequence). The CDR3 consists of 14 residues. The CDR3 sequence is CASAGQGKAGELFF. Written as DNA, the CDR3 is TGTGCCAGCGCAGGACAGGGGAAAGCCGGGGAGCTGTTTTTT.

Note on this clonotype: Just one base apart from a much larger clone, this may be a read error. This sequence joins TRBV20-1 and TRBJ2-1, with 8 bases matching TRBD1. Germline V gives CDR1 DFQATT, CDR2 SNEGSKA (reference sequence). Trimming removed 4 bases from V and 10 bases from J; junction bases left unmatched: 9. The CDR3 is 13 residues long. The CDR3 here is CSATGGATYEQFF. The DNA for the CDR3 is TGCAGTGCTACAGGGGGCGCCACCTACGAGCAGTTCTTC.

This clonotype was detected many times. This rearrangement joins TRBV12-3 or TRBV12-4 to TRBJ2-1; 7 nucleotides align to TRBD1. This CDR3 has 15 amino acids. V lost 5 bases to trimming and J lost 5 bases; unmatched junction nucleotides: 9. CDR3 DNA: TGTGCCAGCAGTGAGACCGGGACAGATAACAATGAGCAGTTCTTC. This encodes CASSETGTDNNEQFF.

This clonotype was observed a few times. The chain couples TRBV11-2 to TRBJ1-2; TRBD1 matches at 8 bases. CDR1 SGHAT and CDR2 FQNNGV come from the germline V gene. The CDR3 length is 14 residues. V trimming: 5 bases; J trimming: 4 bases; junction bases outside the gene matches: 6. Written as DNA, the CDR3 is TGTGCCAGCAGCCCCCCGGGACAGGCCTATGGCTACACCTTC. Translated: CASSPPGQAYGYTF.

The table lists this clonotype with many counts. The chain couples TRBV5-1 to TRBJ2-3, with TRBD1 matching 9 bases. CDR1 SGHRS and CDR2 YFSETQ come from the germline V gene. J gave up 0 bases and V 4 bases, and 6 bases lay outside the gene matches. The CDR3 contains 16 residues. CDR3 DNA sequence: TGCGCCAGCAGCGGACAGGGGTCCGTTAGCACAGATACGCAGTATTTT. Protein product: CASSGQGSVSTDTQYF.

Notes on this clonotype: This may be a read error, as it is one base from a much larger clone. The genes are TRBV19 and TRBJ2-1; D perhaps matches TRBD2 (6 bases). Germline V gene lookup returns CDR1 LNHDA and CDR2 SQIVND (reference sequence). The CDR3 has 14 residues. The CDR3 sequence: CASSIGAGRYEQLF. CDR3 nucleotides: TGTGCCAGTAGTATTGGGGCGGGACGGTACGAGCAGCTCTTC. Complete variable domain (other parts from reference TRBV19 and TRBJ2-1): DGGITQSPKYLFRKEGQNVTLSCEQNLNHDAMYWYRQDPGQGLRLIYYSQIVNDFQKGDIAEGYSVSREKKESFPLTVTSAQKNPTAFYLCASSIGAGRYEQLFGPGTRLTVL.

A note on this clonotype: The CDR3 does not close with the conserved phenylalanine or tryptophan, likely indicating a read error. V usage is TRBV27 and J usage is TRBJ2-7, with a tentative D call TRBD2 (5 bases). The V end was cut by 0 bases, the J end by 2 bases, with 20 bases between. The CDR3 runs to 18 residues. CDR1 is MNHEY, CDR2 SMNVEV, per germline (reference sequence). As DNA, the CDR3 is TGTGCCAGCAGTTTATCGATTCCTAGCAGGAGGTCCGCCTACGAGCAGTACCTC. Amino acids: CASSLSIPSRRSAYEQYL.

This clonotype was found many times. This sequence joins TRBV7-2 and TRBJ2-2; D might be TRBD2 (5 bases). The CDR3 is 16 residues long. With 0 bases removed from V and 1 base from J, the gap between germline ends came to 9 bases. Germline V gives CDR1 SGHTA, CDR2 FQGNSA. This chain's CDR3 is CASSLARGWNTGELFF. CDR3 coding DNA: TGTGCCAGCAGCTTAGCCCGGGGATGGAACACCGGGGAGCTGTTTTTT.

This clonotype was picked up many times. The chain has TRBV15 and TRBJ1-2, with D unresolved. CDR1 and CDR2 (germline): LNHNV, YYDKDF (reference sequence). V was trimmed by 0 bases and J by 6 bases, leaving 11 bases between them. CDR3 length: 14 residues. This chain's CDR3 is CATSRDESADGYTF. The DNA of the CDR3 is TGTGCCACCAGCAGAGATGAATCAGCGGATGGCTACACCTTC.

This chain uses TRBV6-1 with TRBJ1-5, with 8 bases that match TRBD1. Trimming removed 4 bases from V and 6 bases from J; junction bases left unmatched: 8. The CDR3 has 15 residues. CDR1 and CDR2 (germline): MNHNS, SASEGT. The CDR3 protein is CASSVQGAGSQPQHF. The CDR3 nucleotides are TGTGCCAGCAGTGTCCAGGGGGCTGGCAGTCAGCCCCAGCATTTT.

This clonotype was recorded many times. In DNA, the CDR3 is TGCAGTGCTGCAAGGACCGAGGGAGGCCTCTATGGCTACACCTTC. Protein product: CSAARTEGGLYGYTF. V is TRBV20-1 and J is TRBJ1-2; D is unclear. Trimming took off 5 bases at V and 4 bases at J, with 20 bases between the two ends. The CDR3 covers 15 residues. The germline V gene encodes CDR1 DFQATT and CDR2 SNEGSKA (reference sequence).

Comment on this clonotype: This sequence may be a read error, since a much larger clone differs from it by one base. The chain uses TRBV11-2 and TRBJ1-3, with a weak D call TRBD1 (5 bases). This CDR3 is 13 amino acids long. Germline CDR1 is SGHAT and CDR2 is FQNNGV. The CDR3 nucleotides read TGTGCCACTTCGGGGGGGACTGGAAACACCATGTATTTT. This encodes CATSGGTGNTMYF.